The 28 T cell receptor beta chains reported below all come from one sample, sequenced in a study of human T cells and chemical hapten exposure. The time point: patch test 2, 6 weeks after DPC sensitization. Stated treatment: therapeutic diphenylcyclopropenone sensitization with weekly scalp DPC. MiXCR was run by TCRdb on the RACE reads, yielding one entry per CDR3 protein. The profile shows about 70,000 distinct CDR3 sequences, 7.5% to 9.5% of them singletons. The specimen was whole blood, collected in connection with sensitization to the hapten diphenylcyclopropenone (DPC). These TCRs come from a woman between 50 and 59 years old with alopecia areata. Some clones in this sample may be carry-over from other donors' samples.

This clonotype was detected only a few times. The rearrangement uses TRBV3-1 and TRBJ2-2; 8 nucleotides line up with TRBD1. The germline V gene encodes CDR1 LGHDT and CDR2 YNNKEL (reference sequence). The CDR3 runs 17 residues. The V segment lost 4 bases and the J segment 7 bases; nucleotides outside the gene matches: 14. This chain's CDR3 is CASSPRPGGGFDGELFF. DNA for the CDR3: TGTGCCAGCAGCCCCCGACCAGGGGGCGGGTTTGACGGGGAGCTGTTTTTT.

The chain couples TRBV6-2 or TRBV6-3 to TRBJ2-3; D is perhaps TRBD2 (6 bases). Trimming stripped 6 bases from V and 5 bases from J, with 15 bases between. In germline, CDR1 is MNHEY, CDR2 SVGEGT. The length of the CDR3 is 14 residues. Written as DNA, the CDR3 is TGTGCCAGCAGACAGCGGGCCGAGGGAGATACGCAGTATTTT. It specifies CASRQRAEGDTQYF.

The chain joins TRBV7-8 to TRBJ2-3; D is unresolved. The ends were cut back, 5 bases at V and 1 base at J, with 19 bases in the middle. Germline CDR1 SGHVS, CDR2 FQNEAQ. This CDR3 region has 17 residues. The chain's CDR3 is CASSQYRVPLGTDTQYF. CDR3 sequence (DNA): TGTGCCAGCAGCCAGTACAGAGTCCCACTGGGCACAGATACGCAGTATTTT.

This chain joins TRBV5-4 and TRBJ1-4, with D uncertain. This CDR3 spans 14 amino acids. With 0 bases removed from V and 7 bases from J, the gap between germline ends came to 10 bases. Germline-derived CDR1 and CDR2 are SGHNT and YYREEE (reference sequence). The CDR3: CASSLEAVGEKLFF. CDR3 nucleotides: TGTGCCAGCAGCTTGGAGGCGGTGGGTGAAAAACTGTTTTTT.

This clonotype has at least ten counts. The CDR3 here is CASSDRGFMNTEAFF. CDR3 coding DNA: TGTGCCAGCAGTGACAGGGGCTTTATGAACACTGAAGCTTTCTTT. V gene TRBV3-1 combines with J gene TRBJ1-1, with 8 bases matching TRBD1. Germline CDR1 reads LGHDT; CDR2 reads YNNKEL (reference sequence). The V gene end was trimmed by 6 bases and the J gene end by 0 bases; junction bases not matched to a gene: 6. The CDR3 has 15 residues.

The sample holds a few counts of this clonotype. V gene TRBV7-7 combines with J gene TRBJ2-1; TRBD2 aligns across 9 bases. This CDR3 region has 15 residues. V trimming: 1 base; J trimming: 6 bases; junction bases outside the gene matches: 4. Per germline, CDR1 SSHAT and CDR2 FNYEAQ (reference sequence). The CDR3 reads CASSLGLAGSNEQFF. CDR3 sequence (DNA): TGTGCCAGCAGCTTAGGTCTAGCGGGGTCCAATGAGCAGTTCTTC.

The V gene is TRBV7-6, the J gene TRBJ2-3; D tentatively fits TRBD1 or TRBD2 (5 bases each). Looked up from germline, CDR1 is SGHVS and CDR2 is FNYEAQ. V shed 1 base and J shed 2 bases, with 13 bases lying between them. The CDR3 sequence is 16 residues long. This CDR3 reads CASSLGGGSHTDTQYF. The DNA for the CDR3 is TGTGCCAGCAGCTTAGGGGGCGGGTCCCACACAGATACGCAGTATTTT. Combining the CDR3 with reference TRBV7-6 and TRBJ2-3 gives the whole variable domain GAGVSQSPRYKVTKRGQDVALRCDPISGHVSLYWYRQALGQGPEFLTYFNYEAQQDKSGLPNDRFSAERPEGSISTLTIQRTEQRDSAMYRCASSLGGGSHTDTQYFGPGTRLTVL.

The genes are TRBV10-3 and TRBJ2-7, with TRBD1 matching over 8 bases. CDR3 length equals 15 residues. CDR1 ENHRY and CDR2 SYGVKD come from the germline V gene. V lost 3 bases to trimming and J lost 1 base; unmatched junction nucleotides: 5. CDR3 sequence reads: CAISDGTGSSYEQYF. The DNA for the CDR3 is TGTGCCATCAGTGACGGGACAGGAAGTTCCTACGAGCAGTACTTC.

J is TRBJ2-6 and V is TRBV3-1; D unclear. Germline assignment: CDR1 LGHDT and CDR2 YNNKEL (reference sequence). The germline V and J ends were trimmed by 1 base and 0 bases, with 10 bases remaining between them. The CDR3 has 17 amino acids. The CDR3 bases are TGTGCCAGCAGCCAAGGTTCAGCGTACTCTGGGGCCAACGTCCTGACTTTC. This codes for CASSQGSAYSGANVLTF.

This clonotype showed up just a few times. V gene TRBV6-2 or TRBV6-3 combines with J gene TRBJ2-7; no definite D call. In germline, CDR1 is MNHEY, CDR2 SVGEGT. The CDR3 contains 12 residues. Trimming took 4 bases from V and 2 from J, leaving 6 bases between them. The CDR3 coding sequence is TGTGCCAGCAGTTCCGTCACCTACGAGCAGTACTTC. This codes for CASSSVTYEQYF.

The chain links TRBV7-9 to TRBJ2-4; 8 bases are a match to TRBD1. The germline V gene encodes CDR1 SEHNR and CDR2 FQNEAQ (reference sequence). V lost 4 bases to trimming and J lost 3 bases; unmatched junction nucleotides: 5. CDR3 length: 15 residues. The CDR3 nucleotides are TGTGCCAGCAGCTCAACAGGGGGAGGCAAAAACATTCAGTACTTC. It encodes CASSSTGGGKNIQYF.

This clonotype was picked up a small number of times. The V call is TRBV19, the J call TRBJ2-3, with a possible D match to TRBD2 (5 bases). The CDR3 consists of 14 residues. Trimming stripped 3 bases from V and 1 base from J, with 8 bases between. The germline CDR1 and CDR2 sequences are LNHDA and SQIVND (reference sequence). CDR3 in DNA: TGTGCCAGTAGTATTAATAGCGGCACAGATACGCAGTATTTT. Amino acid sequence: CASSINSGTDTQYF.

This clonotype was counted a few times. The CDR3 is CASSSTGARATDTQYF. In nucleotides, the CDR3 is TGTGCCAGCAGTTCGACAGGGGCGAGAGCCACAGATACGCAGTATTTT. The gene calls are TRBV6-5 and TRBJ2-3; the match to TRBD1 covers 8 bases. The V and J ends lost 4 bases and 2 bases, in that order; junction bases with no gene match: 8. The CDR3 contains 16 residues. Germline assignment: CDR1 MNHEY and CDR2 SVGAGI.

The chain has TRBV6-1 and TRBJ1-1; no clear D gene. The CDR3 spans 13 residues. Germline assignment: CDR1 MNHNS and CDR2 SASEGT. Trimming left V 1 base short and J 5 bases short, with 8 bases between. CDR3 sequence reads: CASSEGPWTEAFF. In DNA, the CDR3 is TGTGCCAGCAGTGAAGGCCCGTGGACTGAAGCTTTCTTT.

V and J are TRBV15 and TRBJ1-4; TRBD1 might be the D (5 bases). This CDR3 contains 15 residues. Per germline, CDR1 LNHNV and CDR2 YYDKDF (reference sequence). Trimming left V 3 bases short and J 8 bases short, with 16 bases between. The chain's CDR3 is CATSSTQGAREKLFF. CDR3 DNA: TGTGCCACCAGCAGTACCCAGGGCGCGCGGGAAAAACTGTTTTTT.

V is TRBV7-2 and J is TRBJ2-3; the match to TRBD2 covers 14 bases. CDR3 length: 18 amino acids. V was clipped by 6 bases and J by 1 base; unmatched bases: 9. Per germline, CDR1 SGHTA and CDR2 FQGNSA. CDR3 nucleotide sequence: TGTGCCAGCAGTCTGGGACTAGCGGGGGCCCGGGGCACAGATACGCAGTATTTT. It codes for CASSLGLAGARGTDTQYF.

This clonotype was detected a few times. V gene TRBV6-6 combines with J gene TRBJ1-4; 8 positions match TRBD1. Looked up from germline, CDR1 is MNHNY and CDR2 is SVGAGI (reference sequence). This CDR3 is 14 amino acids long. V trimming: 6 bases; J trimming: 8 bases; junction bases outside the gene matches: 8. The CDR3: CASRFDRGGEKLFF. DNA for the CDR3: TGTGCCAGCAGATTTGACAGGGGTGGGGAAAAACTGTTTTTT.

The rearrangement joins TRBV7-9 to TRBJ1-1, with D unresolved. The CDR3 runs 14 residues. The germline gives CDR1 SEHNR, CDR2 FQNEAQ (reference sequence). V shed 2 bases and J shed 6 bases, with 13 bases lying between them. For the CDR3, the DNA is TGTGCCAGCAGCTTACTTGCAAACATACCTGAAGCTTTCTTT. Its translation: CASSLLANIPEAFF.

This clonotype has only a few counts. The chain recombines TRBV14 with TRBJ2-3; no reliable D call. Germline loops: CDR1 SGHDN, CDR2 FVKESK. Trimming took 2 bases from V and 1 from J, leaving 4 bases between them. This CDR3 contains 13 residues. The CDR3 here is CASSQKGTDTQYF. CDR3 DNA: TGTGCCAGCAGCCAAAAAGGCACAGATACGCAGTATTTT.

This clonotype was counted between two and nine times. The chain couples TRBV4-1 to TRBJ1-1, with TRBD1 matching over 7 bases. V lost 2 bases to trimming and J lost 4 bases; unmatched junction nucleotides: 7. CDR1 and CDR2 (germline): MGHRA, YSYEKL. This CDR3 has 15 residues. CDR3 nucleotide sequence: TGCGCCAGCAGCCAAACAGGGGCGCGAAGCACTGAAGCTTTCTTT. This gives the protein CASSQTGARSTEAFF.

This clonotype appeared once. The V and J genes are TRBV11-2 and TRBJ2-7; D is undetermined. This CDR3 comprises 13 residues. In germline, CDR1 is SGHAT, CDR2 FQNNGV. V was trimmed by 0 bases and J by 6 bases, leaving 9 bases between them. Written as DNA, the CDR3 is TGTGCCAGCAGCTTAGAAGGCTCGGGCGAGCAGTACTTC. Encoded protein: CASSLEGSGEQYF.

The V and J genes are TRBV20-1 and TRBJ2-3; no clear D gene. Trimming took off 0 bases at V and 3 bases at J, with 10 bases between the two ends. Germline V gene data show CDR1 as DFQATT and CDR2 as SNEGSKA (reference sequence). CDR3 size: 14 residues. The CDR3 region has the DNA TGCAGTGCTAGAGATTCGGCAAGAACAGATACGCAGTATTTT. Protein: CSARDSARTDTQYF.

The chain carries TRBV27 and TRBJ2-1, with TRBD2 identical over 11 bases. J gave up 7 bases and V 9 bases, and 11 bases lay outside the gene matches. The CDR3 loop spans 15 amino acids. Germline CDR1 reads MNHEY; CDR2 reads SMNVEV (reference sequence). CDR3 DNA: TGTGCCAGTAAAATTCTAGCGGGGGGCGGGAATGAGCAGTTCTTC. It yields the protein CASKILAGGGNEQFF.

The rearrangement links TRBV5-1 to TRBJ1-2; 8 bases match TRBD1. The length of the CDR3 is 16 residues. The V segment lost 5 bases and the J segment 7 bases; nucleotides outside the gene matches: 16. Germline values: CDR1 SGHRS, CDR2 YFSETQ. The CDR3 spells CASSSGQGGWSGGYTF. CDR3 in DNA: TGCGCCAGCAGTTCTGGACAGGGAGGTTGGTCCGGTGGCTACACCTTC.

This chain uses TRBV6-2 or TRBV6-3 with TRBJ1-1; D uncertain. Germline CDR1 and CDR2: MNHEY and SVGEGT. With 8 bases removed from V and 6 bases from J, the gap between germline ends came to 16 bases. The CDR3 loop spans 13 amino acids. The CDR3 sequence is CASLQPLSAEAFF. CDR3 nucleotide sequence: TGTGCCAGCTTACAGCCGTTATCGGCTGAAGCTTTCTTT.

Only a few counts were recorded for this clonotype. The chain carries TRBV13 and TRBJ2-1; a weak D match, TRBD2 (6 bases). Germline CDR1 is PRHDT and CDR2 is FYEKMQ (reference sequence). The CDR3 is made up of 12 amino acids. Trimming stripped 6 bases from V and 10 bases from J, with 13 bases between. CDR3 amino acids: CASSRGLGEQFF. CDR3 bases: TGTGCCAGCAGTCGGGGACTCGGGGAGCAGTTCTTC.

The chain employs TRBV6-6 and TRBJ2-6, with TRBD2 identical over 8 bases. The CDR3 has 20 residues. The junction had 10 bases not matched to a gene; V was cut back by 0 bases and J by 0 bases. Germline loops: CDR1 MNHNY, CDR2 SVGAGI (reference sequence). This CDR3 is CASSYSRTGGTDSGANVLTF. The DNA of the CDR3 is TGTGCCAGCAGTTACTCGAGGACGGGGGGGACCGACTCTGGGGCCAACGTCCTGACTTTC.

This clonotype was seen ten or more times. The V and J genes are TRBV4-2 and TRBJ1-2; 8 nucleotides align to TRBD1. This CDR3 comprises 15 residues. The germline gives CDR1 LGHNA, CDR2 YNFKEQ. With V trimmed by 3 bases and J by 10 bases, 13 bases remained unmatched. The CDR3 bases are TGTGCCAGCAGCCACGACAGGGGAGGGGGAGATGACTACACCTTC. It codes for CASSHDRGGGDDYTF.